This T cell receptor (beta chain) is from a study of T-cell reconstitution after alpha-beta-depleted transplantation in children. The germline V gene has CDR1 LGHDT and CDR2 YNNKEL (reference sequence). This CDR3 contains 19 residues. The V segment lost 11 bases and the J segment 1 base; nucleotides outside the gene matches: 21. Preparation of the TCRbeta library was carried out with unique molecular identifiers. TCRdb processed the PCR reads anew with MiXCR; each CDR3 protein has one entry. The data contain about 420,000 distinct CDR3 sequences, around 16% of them singletons. This clonotype was recorded once.

Here the sequenced sample was PBMCs, mostly from graft donor cells, taken 360 days after TCRalphabeta/CD19-depleted stem cell transplant. The chain links TRBV3-1 to TRBJ2-1, with TRBD2 identical over 9 bases. The TCR originated in a boy in the first two years of life who had a stem cell transplant for Wiskott-Aldrich syndrome, so the T cells may come from the graft donor. DNA for the CDR3: TGTGCCTGCTGCAAAGATTATAGTAGCGGGAGTGGGTCCTACAATGAGCAGTTCTTC. As protein: CACCKDYSSGSGSYNEQFF.